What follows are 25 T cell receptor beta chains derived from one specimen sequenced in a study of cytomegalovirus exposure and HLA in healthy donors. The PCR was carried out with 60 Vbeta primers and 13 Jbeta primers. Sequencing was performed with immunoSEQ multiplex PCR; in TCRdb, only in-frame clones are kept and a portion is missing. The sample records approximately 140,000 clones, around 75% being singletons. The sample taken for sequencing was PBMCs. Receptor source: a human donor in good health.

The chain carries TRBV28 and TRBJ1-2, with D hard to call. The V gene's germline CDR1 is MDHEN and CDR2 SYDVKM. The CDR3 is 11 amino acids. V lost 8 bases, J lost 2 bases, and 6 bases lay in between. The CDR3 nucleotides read TGTGCCAGCGAAGCGAACTATGGCTACACCTTC. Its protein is CASEANYGYTF.

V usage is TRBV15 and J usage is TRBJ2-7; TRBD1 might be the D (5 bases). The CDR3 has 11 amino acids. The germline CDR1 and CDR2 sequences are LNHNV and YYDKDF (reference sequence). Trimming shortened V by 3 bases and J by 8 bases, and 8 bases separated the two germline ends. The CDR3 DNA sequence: TGTGCCACCAGCAGTGGGGCAAAGCAGTACTTC. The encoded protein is CATSSGAKQYF.

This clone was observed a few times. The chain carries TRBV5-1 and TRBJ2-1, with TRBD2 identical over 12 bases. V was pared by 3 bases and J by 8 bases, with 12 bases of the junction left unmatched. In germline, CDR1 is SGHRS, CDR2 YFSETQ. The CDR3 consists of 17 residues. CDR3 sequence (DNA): TGCGCCAGCAGCTCCAAATGGACTAGCGGGACGGGAGATGAGCAGTTCTTC. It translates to CASSSKWTSGTGDEQFF.

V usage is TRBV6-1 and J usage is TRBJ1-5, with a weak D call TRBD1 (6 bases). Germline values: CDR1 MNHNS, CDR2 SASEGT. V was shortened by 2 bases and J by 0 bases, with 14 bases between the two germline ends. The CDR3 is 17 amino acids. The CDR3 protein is CASSELAGAFSNQPQHF. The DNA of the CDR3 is TGTGCCAGCAGTGAACTCGCGGGGGCGTTTAGCAATCAGCCCCAGCATTTT.

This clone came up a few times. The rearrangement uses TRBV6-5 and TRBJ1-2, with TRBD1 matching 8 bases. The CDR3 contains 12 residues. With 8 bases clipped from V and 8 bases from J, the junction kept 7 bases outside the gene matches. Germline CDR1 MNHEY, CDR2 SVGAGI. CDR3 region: CASGRTGSGYTF. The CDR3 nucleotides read TGTGCCAGCGGCCGGACAGGGAGCGGCTACACCTTC.

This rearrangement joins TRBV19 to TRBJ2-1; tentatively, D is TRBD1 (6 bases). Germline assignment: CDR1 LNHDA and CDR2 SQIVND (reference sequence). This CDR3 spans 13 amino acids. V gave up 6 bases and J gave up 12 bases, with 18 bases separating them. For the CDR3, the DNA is TGTGCCAGTAGCTCGGAACAGGGACACCTGCAGTTCTTC. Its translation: CASSSEQGHLQFF.

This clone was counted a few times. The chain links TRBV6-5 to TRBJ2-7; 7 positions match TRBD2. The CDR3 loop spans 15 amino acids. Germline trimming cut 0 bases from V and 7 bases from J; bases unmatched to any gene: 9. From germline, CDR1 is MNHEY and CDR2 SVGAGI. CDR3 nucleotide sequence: TGTGCCAGCAGTTACTCCTCCTGGGAGGGAGGAGAGCAGTACTTC. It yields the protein CASSYSSWEGGEQYF.

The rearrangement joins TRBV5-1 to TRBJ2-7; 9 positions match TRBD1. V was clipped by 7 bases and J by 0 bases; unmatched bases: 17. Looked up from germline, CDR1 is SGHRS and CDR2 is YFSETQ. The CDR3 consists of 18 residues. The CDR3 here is CASGAGTGSTRSSYEQYF. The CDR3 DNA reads TGCGCCAGCGGTGCCGGGACAGGGTCCACCAGGAGCTCCTACGAGCAGTACTTC.

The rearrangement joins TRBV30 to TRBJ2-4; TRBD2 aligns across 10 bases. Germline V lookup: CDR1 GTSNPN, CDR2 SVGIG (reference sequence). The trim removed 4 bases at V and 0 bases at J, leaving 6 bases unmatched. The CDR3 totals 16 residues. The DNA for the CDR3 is TGTGCCTGGACAGATAGCGGGGGGCTAGCCAAAAACATTCAGTACTTC. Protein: CAWTDSGGLAKNIQYF.

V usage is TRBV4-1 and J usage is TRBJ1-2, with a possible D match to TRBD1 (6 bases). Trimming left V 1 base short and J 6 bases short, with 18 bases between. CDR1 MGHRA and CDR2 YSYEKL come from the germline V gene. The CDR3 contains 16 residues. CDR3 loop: CASSQAPITGTNGYTF. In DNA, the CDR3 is TGCGCCAGCAGCCAAGCACCTATCACAGGGACCAATGGCTACACCTTC.

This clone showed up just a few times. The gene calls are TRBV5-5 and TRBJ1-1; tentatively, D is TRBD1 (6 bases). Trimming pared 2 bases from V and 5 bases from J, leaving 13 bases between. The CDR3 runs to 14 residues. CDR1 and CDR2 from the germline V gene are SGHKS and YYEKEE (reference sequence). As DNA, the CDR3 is TGTGCCAGCAGCTTTGGGACAAAGGGAACTGAAGCTTTCTTT. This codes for CASSFGTKGTEAFF.

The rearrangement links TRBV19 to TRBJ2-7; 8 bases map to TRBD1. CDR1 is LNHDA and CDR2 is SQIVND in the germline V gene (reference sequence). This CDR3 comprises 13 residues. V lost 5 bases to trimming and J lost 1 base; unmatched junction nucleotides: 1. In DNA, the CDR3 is TGTGCCAGTAGTGACAGGGGATCCTACGAGCAGTACTTC. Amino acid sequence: CASSDRGSYEQYF.

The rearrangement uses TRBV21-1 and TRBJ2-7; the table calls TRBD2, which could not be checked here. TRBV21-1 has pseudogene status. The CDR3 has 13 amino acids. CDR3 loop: CASSRTRWYEQYF. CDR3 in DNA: TGTGCCAGCAGCCGGACTAGGTGGTACGAGCAGTACTTC.

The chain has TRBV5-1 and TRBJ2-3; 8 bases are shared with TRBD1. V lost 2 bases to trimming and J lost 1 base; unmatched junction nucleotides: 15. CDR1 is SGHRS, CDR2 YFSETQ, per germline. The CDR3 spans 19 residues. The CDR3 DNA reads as TGCGCCAGCAGCTTCGATGGGCAGGGGGCTCTAAGCGGCACAGATACGCAGTATTTT. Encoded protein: CASSFDGQGALSGTDTQYF.

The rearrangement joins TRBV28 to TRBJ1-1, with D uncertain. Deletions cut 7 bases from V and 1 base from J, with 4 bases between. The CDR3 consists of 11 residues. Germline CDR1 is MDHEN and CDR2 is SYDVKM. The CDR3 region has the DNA TGTGCCAGCAACGGGAACACTGAAGCTTTCTTT. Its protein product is CASNGNTEAFF.

This chain's CDR3 is CASSQDVGLSNPYEQYF. Here the CDR3 DNA reads TGCGCCAGCAGCCAAGATGTGGGACTTTCGAACCCCTACGAGCAGTACTTC. The J gene is TRBJ2-7, the V gene TRBV4-3; a weak D match, TRBD2 (6 bases). This CDR3 has 17 residues. Germline CDR1 is LGHNA and CDR2 is YSLEER. V lost 0 bases to trimming and J lost 2 bases, with 17 bases between them.

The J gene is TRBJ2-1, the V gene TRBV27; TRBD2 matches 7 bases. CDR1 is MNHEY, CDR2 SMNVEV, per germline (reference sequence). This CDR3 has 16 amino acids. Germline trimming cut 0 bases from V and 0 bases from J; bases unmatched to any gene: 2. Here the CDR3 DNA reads TGTGCCAGCAGTTTATCTCTAGCGGCCTCCTACAATGAGCAGTTCTTC. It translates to CASSLSLAASYNEQFF.

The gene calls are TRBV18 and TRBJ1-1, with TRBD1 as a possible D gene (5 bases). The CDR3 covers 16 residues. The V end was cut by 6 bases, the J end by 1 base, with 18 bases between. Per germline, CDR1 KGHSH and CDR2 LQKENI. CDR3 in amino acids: CASSRGLGGSNTEAFF. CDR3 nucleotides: TGTGCCAGCTCCCGAGGACTGGGGGGGTCGAACACTGAAGCTTTCTTT.

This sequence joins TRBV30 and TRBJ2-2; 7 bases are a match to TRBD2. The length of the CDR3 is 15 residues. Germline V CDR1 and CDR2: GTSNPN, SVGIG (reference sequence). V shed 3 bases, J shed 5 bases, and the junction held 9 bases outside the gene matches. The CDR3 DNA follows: TGTGCCTGGAGGTCGGGGGTCGGGAGGACCGGGGAGCTGTTTTTT. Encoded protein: CAWRSGVGRTGELFF.

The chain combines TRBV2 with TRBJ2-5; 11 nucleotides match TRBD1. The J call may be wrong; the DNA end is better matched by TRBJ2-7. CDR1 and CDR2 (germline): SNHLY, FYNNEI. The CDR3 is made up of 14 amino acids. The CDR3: CASRNRDRGYEQYF. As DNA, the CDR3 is TGTGCCAGCAGAAATCGGGACAGGGGGTACGAGCAGTACTTC.

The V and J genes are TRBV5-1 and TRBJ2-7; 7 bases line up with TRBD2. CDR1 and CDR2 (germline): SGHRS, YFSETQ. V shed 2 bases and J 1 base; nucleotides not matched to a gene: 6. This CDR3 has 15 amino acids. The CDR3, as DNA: TGCGCCAGCAGCTTACTGCCTAGCGGATCCTACGAGCAGTACTTC. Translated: CASSLLPSGSYEQYF.

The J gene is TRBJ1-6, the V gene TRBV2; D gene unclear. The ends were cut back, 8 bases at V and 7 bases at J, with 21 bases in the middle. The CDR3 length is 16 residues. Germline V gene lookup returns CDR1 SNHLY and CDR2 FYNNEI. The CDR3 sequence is CASPSTPPGFNSPLHF. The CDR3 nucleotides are TGTGCCAGCCCATCCACCCCACCAGGCTTCAATTCACCCCTCCACTTT.

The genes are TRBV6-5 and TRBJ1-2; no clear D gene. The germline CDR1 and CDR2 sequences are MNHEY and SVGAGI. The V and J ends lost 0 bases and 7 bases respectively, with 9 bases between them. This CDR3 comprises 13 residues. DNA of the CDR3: TGTGCCAGCAGTTACTCGGTTCGGGTTGGCTACACCTTC. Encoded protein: CASSYSVRVGYTF.

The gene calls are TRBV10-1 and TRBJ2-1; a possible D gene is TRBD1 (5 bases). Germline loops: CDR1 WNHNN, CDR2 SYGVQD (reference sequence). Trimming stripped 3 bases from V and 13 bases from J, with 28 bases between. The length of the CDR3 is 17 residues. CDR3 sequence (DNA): TGCGCCAGCAGTGACCCAGGGTCCGTTGGCCACAATGAGATACAGTTCTTC. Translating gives CASSDPGSVGHNEIQFF.

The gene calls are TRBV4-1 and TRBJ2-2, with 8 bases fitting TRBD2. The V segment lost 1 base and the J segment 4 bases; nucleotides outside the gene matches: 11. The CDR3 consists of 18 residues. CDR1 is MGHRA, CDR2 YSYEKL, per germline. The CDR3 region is CASSQVGKRGYSTGELFF. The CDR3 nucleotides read TGCGCCAGCAGCCAAGTCGGAAAGCGGGGGTATTCCACCGGGGAGCTGTTTTTT.